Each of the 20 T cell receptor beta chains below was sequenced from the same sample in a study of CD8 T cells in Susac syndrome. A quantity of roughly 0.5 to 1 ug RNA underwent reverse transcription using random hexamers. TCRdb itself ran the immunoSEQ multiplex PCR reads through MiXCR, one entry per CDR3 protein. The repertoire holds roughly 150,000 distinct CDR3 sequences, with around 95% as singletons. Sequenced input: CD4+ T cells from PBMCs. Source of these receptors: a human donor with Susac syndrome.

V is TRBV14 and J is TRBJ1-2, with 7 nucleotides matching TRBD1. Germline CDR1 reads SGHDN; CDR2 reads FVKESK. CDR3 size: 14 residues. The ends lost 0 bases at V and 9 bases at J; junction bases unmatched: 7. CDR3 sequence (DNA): TGTGCCAGCAGCCAAGATAGACAGGGTTTGCGCTACACCTTC. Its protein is CASSQDRQGLRYTF.

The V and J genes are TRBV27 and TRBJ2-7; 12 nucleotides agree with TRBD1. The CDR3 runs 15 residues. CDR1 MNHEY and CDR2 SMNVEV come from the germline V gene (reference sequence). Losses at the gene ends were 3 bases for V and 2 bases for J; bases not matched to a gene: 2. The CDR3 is CASSLGTGGAYEQYF. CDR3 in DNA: TGTGCCAGCAGTTTGGGGACAGGGGGCGCCTACGAGCAGTACTTC.

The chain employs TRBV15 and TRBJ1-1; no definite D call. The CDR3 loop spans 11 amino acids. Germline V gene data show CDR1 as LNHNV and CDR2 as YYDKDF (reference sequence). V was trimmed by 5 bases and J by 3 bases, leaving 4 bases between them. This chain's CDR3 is CATSSYTEAFF. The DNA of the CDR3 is TGTGCCACCAGCTCCTACACTGAAGCTTTCTTT.

The CDR3 sequence: CASSLRTGANTGELFF. DNA for the CDR3: TGTGCCAGTAGTTTACGGACAGGGGCCAACACCGGGGAGCTGTTTTTT. This chain connects TRBV19 to TRBJ2-2; 9 bases are shared with TRBD1. CDR1 is LNHDA, CDR2 SQIVND, per germline (reference sequence). V trimming: 5 bases; J trimming: 2 bases; junction bases outside the gene matches: 6. The CDR3 is made up of 16 amino acids.

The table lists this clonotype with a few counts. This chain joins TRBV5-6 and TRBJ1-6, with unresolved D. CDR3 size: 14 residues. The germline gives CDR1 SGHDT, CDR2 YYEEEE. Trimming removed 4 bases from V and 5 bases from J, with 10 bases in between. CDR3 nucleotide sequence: TGTGCCAGCAGCCCTGGACGGAATAATTCACCCCTCCACTTT. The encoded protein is CASSPGRNNSPLHF.

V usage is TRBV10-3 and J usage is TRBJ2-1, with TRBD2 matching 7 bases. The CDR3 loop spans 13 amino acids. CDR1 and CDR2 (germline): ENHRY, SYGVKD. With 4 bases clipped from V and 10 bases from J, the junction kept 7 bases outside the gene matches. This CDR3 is CAISGASGGEQFF. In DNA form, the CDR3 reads TGTGCCATCAGTGGGGCCTCGGGAGGAGAGCAGTTCTTC.

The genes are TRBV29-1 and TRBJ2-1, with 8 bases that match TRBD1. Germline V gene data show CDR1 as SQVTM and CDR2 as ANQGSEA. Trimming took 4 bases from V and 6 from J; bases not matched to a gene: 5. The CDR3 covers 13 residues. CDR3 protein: CSVVRGPGNEQFF. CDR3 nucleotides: TGCAGCGTTGTCAGGGGGCCTGGCAATGAGCAGTTCTTC.

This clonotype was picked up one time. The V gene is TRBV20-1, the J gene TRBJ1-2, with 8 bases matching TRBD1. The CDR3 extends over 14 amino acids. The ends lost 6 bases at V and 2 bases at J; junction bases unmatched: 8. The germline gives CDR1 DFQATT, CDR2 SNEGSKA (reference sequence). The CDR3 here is CSATVGQANYGYTF. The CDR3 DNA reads TGCAGTGCAACCGTGGGACAGGCAAACTATGGCTACACCTTC.

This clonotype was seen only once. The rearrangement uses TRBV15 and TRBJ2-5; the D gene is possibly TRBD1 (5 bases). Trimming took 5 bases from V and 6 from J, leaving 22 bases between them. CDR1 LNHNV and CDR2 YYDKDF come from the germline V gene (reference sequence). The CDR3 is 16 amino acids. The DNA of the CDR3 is TGTGCCACCAGCGCCGAACCCCAGGGTATGCAGAAGACCCAGTACTTC. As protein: CATSAEPQGMQKTQYF.

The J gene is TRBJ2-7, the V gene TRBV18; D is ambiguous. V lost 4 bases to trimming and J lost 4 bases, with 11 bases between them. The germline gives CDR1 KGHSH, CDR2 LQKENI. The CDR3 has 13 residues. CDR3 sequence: CASSLNEAYEQYF. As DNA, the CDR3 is TGTGCCAGCTCACTCAACGAGGCTTACGAGCAGTACTTC.

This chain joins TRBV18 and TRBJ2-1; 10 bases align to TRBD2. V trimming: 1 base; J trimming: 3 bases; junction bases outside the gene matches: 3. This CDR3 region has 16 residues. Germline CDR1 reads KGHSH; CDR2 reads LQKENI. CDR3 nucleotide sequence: TGTGCCAGCTCACCACAAGCGGGGGGGCTCTACAATGAGCAGTTCTTC. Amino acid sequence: CASSPQAGGLYNEQFF.

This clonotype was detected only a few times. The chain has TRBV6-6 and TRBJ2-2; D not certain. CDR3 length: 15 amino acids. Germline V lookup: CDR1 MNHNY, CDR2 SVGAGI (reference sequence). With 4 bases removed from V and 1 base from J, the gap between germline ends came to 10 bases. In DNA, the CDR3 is TGTGCCAGCAGTTCTAGGGAATTGAACACCGGGGAGCTGTTTTTT. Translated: CASSSRELNTGELFF.

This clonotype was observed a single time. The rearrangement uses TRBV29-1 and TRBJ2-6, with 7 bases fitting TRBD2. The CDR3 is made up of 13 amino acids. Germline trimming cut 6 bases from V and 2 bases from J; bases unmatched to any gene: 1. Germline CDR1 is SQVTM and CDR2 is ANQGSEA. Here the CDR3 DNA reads TGCAGCGTGGCGGGGGCTGGGGCCAACGTCCTGACTTTC. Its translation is CSVAGAGANVLTF.

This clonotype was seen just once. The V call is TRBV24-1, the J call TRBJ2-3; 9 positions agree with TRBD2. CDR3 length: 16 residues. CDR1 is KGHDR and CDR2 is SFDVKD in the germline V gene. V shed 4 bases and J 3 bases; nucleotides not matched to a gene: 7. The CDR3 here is CATSDPTSGGTDTQYF. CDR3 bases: TGTGCCACCAGTGACCCGACTAGCGGTGGGACAGATACGCAGTATTTT.

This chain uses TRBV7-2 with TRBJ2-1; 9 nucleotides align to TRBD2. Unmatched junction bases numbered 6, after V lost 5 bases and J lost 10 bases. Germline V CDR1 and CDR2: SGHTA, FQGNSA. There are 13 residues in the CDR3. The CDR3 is CASSPRTSVEQFF. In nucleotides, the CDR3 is TGTGCCAGCAGCCCTAGGACTAGCGTAGAGCAGTTCTTC.

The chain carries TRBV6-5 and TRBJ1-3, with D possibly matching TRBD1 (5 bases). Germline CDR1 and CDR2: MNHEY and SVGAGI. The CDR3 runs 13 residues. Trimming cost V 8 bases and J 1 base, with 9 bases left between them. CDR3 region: CASFQGSGNTIYF. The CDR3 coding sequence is TGTGCCAGCTTCCAGGGTTCTGGAAACACCATATATTTT.

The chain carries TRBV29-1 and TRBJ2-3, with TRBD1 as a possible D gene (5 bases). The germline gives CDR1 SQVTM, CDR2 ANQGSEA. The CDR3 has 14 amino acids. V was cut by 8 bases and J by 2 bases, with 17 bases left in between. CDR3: CSSCQGANTDTQYF. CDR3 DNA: TGCAGCTCCTGCCAAGGGGCGAACACAGATACGCAGTATTTT.

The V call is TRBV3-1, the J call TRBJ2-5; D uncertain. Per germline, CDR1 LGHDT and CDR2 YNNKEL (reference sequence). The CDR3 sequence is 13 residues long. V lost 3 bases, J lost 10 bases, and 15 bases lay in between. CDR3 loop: CASSQWSPRSQYF. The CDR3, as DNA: TGTGCCAGCAGCCAGTGGTCCCCCCGGAGCCAGTACTTC.

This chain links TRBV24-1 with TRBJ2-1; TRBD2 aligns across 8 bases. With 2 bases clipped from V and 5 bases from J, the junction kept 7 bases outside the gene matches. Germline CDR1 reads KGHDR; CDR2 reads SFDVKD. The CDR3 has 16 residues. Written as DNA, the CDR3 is TGTGCCACCAGTGATTCGGCGGGGGGCTTGGACAATGAGCAGTTCTTC. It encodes CATSDSAGGLDNEQFF.

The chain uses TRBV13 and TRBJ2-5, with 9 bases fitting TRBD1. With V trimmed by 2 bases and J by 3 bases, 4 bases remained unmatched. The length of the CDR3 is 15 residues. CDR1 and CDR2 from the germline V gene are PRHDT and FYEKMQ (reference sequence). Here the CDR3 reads CASSLNRGLEETQYF. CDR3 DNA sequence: TGTGCCAGCAGCTTAAACAGGGGGCTGGAAGAGACCCAGTACTTC.